One sample yielded the 16 T cell receptor beta chains listed below, sequenced in a study of blood T cell repertoires in COVID-19. Profiling relied on immunoSEQ multiplex PCR, and the TCRdb table lists in-frame clones only, not all of them. The data contain 250,000 to 300,000 clones, roughly nine tenths of them singletons. Specimen: peripheral blood. These receptors all stem from a man aged 50-60 years with acute or convalescent COVID-19.

V is TRBV9 and J is TRBJ2-6; no clear D. Germline V lookup: CDR1 SGDLS, CDR2 YYNGEE. Trimming removed 0 bases from V and 4 bases from J, with 8 bases in between. CDR3 size: 15 residues. This CDR3 is CASSVVELGANVLTF. The DNA of the CDR3 is TGTGCCAGCAGCGTAGTAGAACTCGGGGCCAACGTCCTGACTTTC.

The chain combines TRBV5-1 with TRBJ2-5; 10 nucleotides match TRBD1. The V and J ends lost 5 bases and 4 bases, in that order; junction bases with no gene match: 11. CDR3 length: 16 residues. Looked up from germline, CDR1 is SGHRS and CDR2 is YFSETQ. CDR3 DNA: TGCGCCAGCAGGTGGATAAGGGACAGGGGCCGAGAGACCCAGTACTTC. Protein: CASRWIRDRGRETQYF.

This sequence joins TRBV4-2 and TRBJ2-7; TRBD2 aligns across 9 bases. The CDR3 totals 16 residues. After removal of 0 bases from V and 9 bases from J, the junction contained 12 bases not matched to a gene. Germline values: CDR1 LGHNA, CDR2 YNFKEQ. The CDR3 is CASSQDESGGLYWQYF. The DNA for the CDR3 is TGTGCCAGCAGCCAAGATGAAAGCGGGGGGCTCTACTGGCAGTACTTC.

The chain recombines TRBV2 with TRBJ1-2; maybe TRBD1 (6 bases). V was shortened by 2 bases and J by 8 bases, with 12 bases between the two germline ends. This CDR3 comprises 13 residues. Germline CDR1 reads SNHLY; CDR2 reads FYNNEI. CDR3 sequence (DNA): TGTGCCAGCAGTGAATCGAGGGGGAACGGCTACACCTTC. It specifies CASSESRGNGYTF.

On this clone: This CDR3 is also generated by other DNA sequences in the sample. V is TRBV7-3 and J is TRBJ2-3; weak D call: TRBD1 (6 bases). This CDR3 contains 14 residues. V lost 2 bases and J lost 5, with 11 bases in between. Germline assignment: CDR1 SGHTA and CDR2 FQGTGA. CDR3 sequence (DNA): TGTGCCAGCAGCTTATTGGGGGCCGGAGATACGCAGTATTTT. As protein: CASSLLGAGDTQYF.

This chain joins TRBV18 and TRBJ1-1; TRBD1 matches 9 bases. Losses at the gene ends were 5 bases for V and 2 bases for J; bases not matched to a gene: 3. The germline V gene has CDR1 KGHSH and CDR2 LQKENI. The CDR3 sequence is 14 residues long. The CDR3 sequence: CASSSTGGNTEAFF. In DNA, the CDR3 is TGTGCCAGCTCATCGACAGGGGGTAACACTGAAGCTTTCTTT.

The rearrangement links TRBV9 to TRBJ1-4; no clear D gene. V shed 4 bases and J shed 7 bases, with 17 bases lying between them. Looked up from germline, CDR1 is SGDLS and CDR2 is YYNGEE. The CDR3 totals 15 residues. The CDR3 region is CASSPAGGLGEKLFF. Here the CDR3 DNA reads TGTGCCAGCAGCCCAGCGGGAGGGTTGGGTGAAAAACTGTTTTTT.

This clone was counted between two and nine times. The chain links TRBV4-1 to TRBJ2-7, with 7 bases that match TRBD1. Germline V gives CDR1 MGHRA, CDR2 YSYEKL. The V gene end was trimmed by 1 base and the J gene end by 6 bases; junction bases not matched to a gene: 6. The CDR3 spans 14 residues. The DNA of the CDR3 is TGCGCCAGCAGCCAAGTGCCGACAGGGCTCGAGCAGTACTTC. It encodes CASSQVPTGLEQYF.

This clone was counted a few times. V gene TRBV5-1 combines with J gene TRBJ1-1; TRBD1 matches at 9 bases. The CDR3 spans 15 residues. Germline V gives CDR1 SGHRS, CDR2 YFSETQ. Germline trimming cut 0 bases from V and 4 bases from J; bases unmatched to any gene: 4. The CDR3 DNA sequence: TGCGCCAGCAGCTTGGAAACAGGGGGCGTCACTGAAGCTTTCTTT. Amino acid sequence: CASSLETGGVTEAFF. The variable domain in full, with the rest retrieved from reference TRBV5-1 and TRBJ1-1, is KAGVTQTPRYLIKTRGQQVTLSCSPISGHRSVSWYQQTPGQGLQFLFEYFSETQRNKGNFPGRFSGRQFSNSRSEMNVSTLELGDSALYLCASSLETGGVTEAFFGQGTRLTVV.

The V call is TRBV19, the J call TRBJ1-4; TRBD1 agrees at 10 bases. Germline loops: CDR1 LNHDA, CDR2 SQIVND (reference sequence). V dropped 3 bases and J dropped 8; count of bases not matched to a gene: 6. The CDR3 contains 15 residues. The CDR3 reads CASSIGTGVEEKLFF. The CDR3 DNA reads TGTGCCAGTAGTATTGGGACAGGGGTGGAGGAAAAACTGTTTTTT.

The chain carries TRBV30 and TRBJ1-6, with 11 bases fitting TRBD1. V lost 0 bases, J lost 13 bases, and 14 bases stayed unmatched. Germline values: CDR1 GTSNPN, CDR2 SVGIG (reference sequence). The CDR3 consists of 17 residues. CDR3 bases: TGTGCCTGGAGTGTCCGCCTAGGGGGACAGGGGGTCCATCCCCTCCACTTT. Protein product: CAWSVRLGGQGVHPLHF. Full variable domain (outside the CDR3, taken from reference TRBV30 and TRBJ1-6): SQTIHQWPATLVQPVGSPLSLECTVEGTSNPNLYWYRQAAGRGLQLLFYSVGIGQISSEVPQNLSASRPQDRQFILSSKKLLLSDSGFYLCAWSVRLGGQGVHPLHFGNGTRLTVT.

V is TRBV10-2 and J is TRBJ2-5, with a weak D call TRBD1 (6 bases). This CDR3 is 16 amino acids long. Germline loops: CDR1 WSHSY, CDR2 SAAADI. Trimming cost V 0 bases and J 2 bases, with 13 bases left between them. The CDR3 nucleotides read TGCGCCAGCAGTGAGTCCCTTGGGGGCCCTCAAGAGACCCAGTACTTC. It is translated as CASSESLGGPQETQYF.

The V and J genes are TRBV14 and TRBJ2-5; D remains unclear. Germline V gives CDR1 SGHDN, CDR2 FVKESK. This CDR3 has 12 residues. Between the trimmed V and J ends, which lost 3 bases and 4 bases, there was a span of 6 bases. Written as DNA, the CDR3 is TGTGCCAGCAGCCACCATTCAGAGACCCAGTACTTC. The encoded protein is CASSHHSETQYF.

The chain employs TRBV9 and TRBJ1-1, with D maybe TRBD1 (5 bases). The germline CDR1 and CDR2 sequences are SGDLS and YYNGEE. The V end was cut by 0 bases, the J end by 9 bases, with 12 bases between. This CDR3 is built from 13 residues. The CDR3 DNA is TGTGCCAGCAGCGTAGTAAATGGGGCAAAAGCTTTCTTT. Encoded protein: CASSVVNGAKAFF.

The rearrangement joins TRBV7-2 to TRBJ2-7; tentatively, D is TRBD2 (6 bases). CDR3 length: 15 amino acids. Looked up from germline, CDR1 is SGHTA and CDR2 is FQGNSA. V lost 3 bases and J lost 1, with 13 bases in between. This chain's CDR3 is CASSLLGTLSYEQYF. In DNA form, the CDR3 reads TGTGCCAGCAGCTTGCTGGGGACTCTATCCTACGAGCAGTACTTC.

In this sample, this clone turned up once. The CDR3 nucleotides are TGTGCCTGGAGTGTTGGGGCTTTCTCTGGAAACACCATATATTTT. It yields the protein CAWSVGAFSGNTIYF. This rearrangement joins TRBV30 to TRBJ1-3; the D gene is possibly TRBD1 (5 bases). This CDR3 is built from 15 residues. CDR1 is GTSNPN and CDR2 is SVGIG in the germline V gene (reference sequence). V lost 0 bases and J lost 0, with 9 bases in between.